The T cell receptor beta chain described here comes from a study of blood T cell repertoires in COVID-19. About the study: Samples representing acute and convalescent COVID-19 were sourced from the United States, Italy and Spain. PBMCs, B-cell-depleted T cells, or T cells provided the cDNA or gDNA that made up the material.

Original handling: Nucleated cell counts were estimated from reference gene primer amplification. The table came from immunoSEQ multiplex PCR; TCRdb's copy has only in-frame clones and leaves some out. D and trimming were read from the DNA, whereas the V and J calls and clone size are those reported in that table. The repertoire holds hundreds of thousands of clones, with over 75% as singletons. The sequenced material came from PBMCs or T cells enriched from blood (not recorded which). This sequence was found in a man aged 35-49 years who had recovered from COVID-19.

Written as DNA, the CDR3 is TGTGCCAGCAGCTCCCAGCGGGGGCGCACAGATACGCAGTATTTT. This sequence encodes CASSSQRGRTDTQYF. The rearrangement links TRBV7-8 to TRBJ2-3, with 8 bases identical to TRBD2. With V trimmed by 4 bases and J by 1 base, 4 bases remained unmatched. Germline V gene sequence: CDR1 SGHVS, CDR2 FQNEAQ. The CDR3 length is 15 residues. The full variable domain, with the rest looked up from reference TRBV7-8 and TRBJ2-3, is GAGVSQSPRYKVAKRGQDVALRCDPISGHVSLFWYQQALGQGPEFLTYFQNEAQLDKSGLPSDRFFAERPEGSVSTLKIQRTQQEDSAVYLCASSSQRGRTDTQYFGPGTRLTVL.